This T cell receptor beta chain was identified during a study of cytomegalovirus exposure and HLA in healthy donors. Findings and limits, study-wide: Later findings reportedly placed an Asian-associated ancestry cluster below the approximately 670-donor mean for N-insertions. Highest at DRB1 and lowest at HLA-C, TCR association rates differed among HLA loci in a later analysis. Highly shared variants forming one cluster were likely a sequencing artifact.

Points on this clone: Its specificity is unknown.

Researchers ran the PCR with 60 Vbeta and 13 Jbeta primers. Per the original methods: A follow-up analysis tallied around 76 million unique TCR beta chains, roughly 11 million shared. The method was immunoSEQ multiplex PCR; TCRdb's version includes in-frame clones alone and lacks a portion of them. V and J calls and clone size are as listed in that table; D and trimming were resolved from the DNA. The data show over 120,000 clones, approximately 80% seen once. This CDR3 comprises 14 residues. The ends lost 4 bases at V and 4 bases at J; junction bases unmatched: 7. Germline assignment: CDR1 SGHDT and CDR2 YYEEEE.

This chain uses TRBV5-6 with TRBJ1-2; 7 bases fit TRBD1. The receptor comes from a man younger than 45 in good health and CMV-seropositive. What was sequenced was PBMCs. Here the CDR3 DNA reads TGTGCCAGCAGCAGGGGGCGTCCTACCTATGGCTACACCTTC. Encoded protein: CASSRGRPTYGYTF.